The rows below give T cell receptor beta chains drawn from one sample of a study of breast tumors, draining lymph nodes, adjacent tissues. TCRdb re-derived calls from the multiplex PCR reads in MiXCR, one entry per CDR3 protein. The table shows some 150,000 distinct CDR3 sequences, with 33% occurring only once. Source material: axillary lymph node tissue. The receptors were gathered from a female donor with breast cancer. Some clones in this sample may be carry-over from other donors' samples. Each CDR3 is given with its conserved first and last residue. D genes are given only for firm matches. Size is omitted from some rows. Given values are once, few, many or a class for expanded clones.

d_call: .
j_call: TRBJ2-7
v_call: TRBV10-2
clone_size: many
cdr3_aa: CASSGLGLYEQYF
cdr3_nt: TGCGCCAGCAGTGGGTTAGGGCTCTACGAGCAGTACTTC

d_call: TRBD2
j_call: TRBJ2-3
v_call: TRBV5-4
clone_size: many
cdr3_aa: CASSSGLAGTDTQYF
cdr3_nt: TGTGCCAGCAGCTCGGGACTAGCGGGCACAGATACGCAGTATTTT

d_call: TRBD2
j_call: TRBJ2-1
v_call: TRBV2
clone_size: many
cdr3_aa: CASRVAGALDEQFF
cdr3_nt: TGTGCCAGCAGAGTAGCGGGAGCTTTGGATGAGCAGTTCTTC

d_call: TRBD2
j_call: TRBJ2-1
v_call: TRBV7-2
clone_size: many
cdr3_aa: CASSYGTRNEQFF
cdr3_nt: TGTGCCAGCAGCTACGGGACTAGGAATGAGCAGTTCTTC

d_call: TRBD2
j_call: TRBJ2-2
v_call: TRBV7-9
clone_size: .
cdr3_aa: CATGLAGETGELFF
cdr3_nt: TGTGCCACGGGACTAGCGGGAGAAACCGGGGAGCTGTTTTTT

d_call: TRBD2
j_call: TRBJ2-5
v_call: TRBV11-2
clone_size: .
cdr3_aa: CASSLVGLAGGRETQYF
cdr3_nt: TGTGCCAGCAGCTTGGTGGGACTAGCGGGGGGCAGAGAGACCCAGTACTTC

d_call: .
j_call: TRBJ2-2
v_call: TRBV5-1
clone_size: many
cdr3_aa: CASSWGQNTGELFF
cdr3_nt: TGCGCCAGCAGCTGGGGACAGAACACCGGGGAGCTGTTTTTT

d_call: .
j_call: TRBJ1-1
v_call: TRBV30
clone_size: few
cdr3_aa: CAWRQAGTEAFF
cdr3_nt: TGTGCCTGGAGGCAGGCGGGGACTGAAGCTTTCTTT

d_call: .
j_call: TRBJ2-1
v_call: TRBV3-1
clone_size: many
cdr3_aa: CASSQDGPINEQFF
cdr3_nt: TGTGCCAGCAGCCAAGATGGCCCAATCAATGAGCAGTTCTTC

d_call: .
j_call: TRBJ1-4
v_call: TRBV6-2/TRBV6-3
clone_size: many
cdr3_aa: CASSPGHFATNEKLFF
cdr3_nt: TGTGCCAGCAGTCCGGGACACTTTGCAACTAATGAAAAACTGTTTTTT